The source of this TCR beta chain is a study of identical twins. General observations from the study: Out-of-frame alpha sequences shared between twins exhibited an excess of low generation probability. Cross-sectional statistics, not tracking of the same donors, supported the conclusions.

The authors used template switching to add a universal primer site and gave cDNA unique molecular identifiers. TCRdb ran MiXCR on the 5' RACE reads and lists one entry per CDR3 protein. Of hundreds of thousands of distinct CDR3 sequences listed, 5.5% to 7.5% are singletons. Germline loops: CDR1 SGDLS, CDR2 YYNGEE. Germline trimming cut 2 bases from V and 6 bases from J; bases unmatched to any gene: 8. This CDR3 has 16 residues. Of note for this clonotype: What it binds is not known.

V and J are TRBV9 and TRBJ2-3; 11 nucleotides align to TRBD2. This sequence was found in a man aged 18 to 30 in good health. Sequencing used naive T cells sorted from blood. This chain's CDR3 is CASSVSELAGVDTQYF. CDR3 nucleotide sequence: TGTGCCAGCAGCGTGTCGGAACTAGCGGGGGTGGATACGCAGTATTTT. Looking up the rest from reference TRBV9 and TRBJ2-3 gives the full variable domain: DSGVTQTPKHLITATGQRVTLRCSPRSGDLSVYWYQQSLDQGLQFLIQYYNGEERAKGNILERFSAQQFPDLHSELNLSSLELGDSALYFCASSVSELAGVDTQYFGPGTRLTVL.